This TCR beta chain emerged from a study of Graves' ophthalmopathy and Graves' hyperthyroidism. Points from the study as a whole: A model of 13 signatures distinguished ophthalmopathy from stable hyperthyroidism at about 86% sensitivity and 81.08% specificity. As the model predicted ophthalmopathy progression, it achieved a sensitivity of less than 71% and a specificity of roughly 72%.

Amplification from RNA transcripts yielded the TCR beta CDR3 regions. An initial RT-PCR round employing HTBI primers preceded a second-round multiplex PCR. Using its own MiXCR run on the multiplex PCR reads, TCRdb lists one record per CDR3 protein. Here the sample spans about 740,000 distinct CDR3 sequences, about 44% being singletons. The sample holds one count of this clonotype. Antigen specificity is unknown. Clinical symptoms and serum thyroxine were used for diagnosis; TRAb, thyroid ultrasound and orbital computed tomography were also relied on. The CDR3 has 16 residues. Germline V gives CDR1 MGHDK, CDR2 SYGVNS. Trimming shortened V by 4 bases and J by 0 bases, and 15 bases separated the two germline ends.

The receptor's source is an adult man with Graves' ophthalmopathy. Material for sequencing was peripheral blood. The chain links TRBV25-1 to TRBJ1-2, with D uncertain. CDR3 amino acids: CASSARAGIANYGYTF. CDR3 DNA: TGTGCCAGCAGTGCTAGAGCGGGGATAGCTAACTATGGCTACACCTTC.